Each of the 22 T cell receptor beta chains below was sequenced from the same sample in a study of CD8 T cells in Susac syndrome. Random hexamers primed reverse transcription of roughly 0.5 to 1 ug RNA. TCRdb reanalysed the immunoSEQ multiplex PCR reads using MiXCR and keeps one entry per CDR3 protein. Counted here are under 200,000 distinct CDR3 sequences, 94% occurring once; the ten biggest clones make up approximately 0.11%. Specimen: CD4+ T cells from PBMCs. The receptor set was obtained from a human donor with Susac syndrome.

This clonotype was seen once. The chain links TRBV10-3 to TRBJ1-5, with 12 bases aligning to TRBD1. Germline V gives CDR1 ENHRY, CDR2 SYGVKD. This CDR3 region has 17 residues. Trimming took 3 bases from V and 6 from J; bases not matched to a gene: 9. The DNA of the CDR3 is TGTGCCATCAGTGACTCGCGGGGACAGGGGGCAGGTCAGCCCCAGCATTTT. Its protein product is CAISDSRGQGAGQPQHF.

The chain has TRBV6-1 and TRBJ2-6; 9 bases align to TRBD1. The CDR3 is 16 residues long. Germline V lookup: CDR1 MNHNS, CDR2 SASEGT. Unmatched junction bases numbered 7, after V lost 9 bases and J lost 1 base. The CDR3: CASSRTGASGANVLTF. In DNA, the CDR3 is TGTGCCAGTAGCAGGACAGGGGCGTCTGGGGCCAACGTCCTGACTTTC.

V gene TRBV9 combines with J gene TRBJ2-7; D might be TRBD2 (5 bases). V lost 3 bases, J lost 4 bases, and 14 bases lay in between. The CDR3 contains 14 residues. Germline loops: CDR1 SGDLS, CDR2 YYNGEE. The CDR3 is CASSAAPRGYEQYF. The CDR3, as DNA: TGTGCCAGCAGCGCCGCTCCTAGAGGGTACGAGCAGTACTTC.

The V and J genes are TRBV19 and TRBJ1-2, with D possibly being TRBD1 (5 bases). Germline V lookup: CDR1 LNHDA, CDR2 SQIVND (reference sequence). V shed 4 bases and J shed 1 base, with 19 bases lying between them. The length of the CDR3 is 17 residues. The CDR3 region has the DNA TGTGCCAGTAGTAACGCACACGGGACGGGCCTTAACTATGGCTACACCTTC. Translated: CASSNAHGTGLNYGYTF.

This clonotype has only one observation. V usage is TRBV18 and J usage is TRBJ2-7; D is perhaps TRBD2 (5 bases). With 3 bases removed from V and 1 base from J, the gap between germline ends came to 7 bases. Germline V CDR1 and CDR2: KGHSH, LQKENI. This CDR3 comprises 13 residues. This CDR3 reads CASSPWTSYEQYF. CDR3 nucleotides: TGTGCCAGCTCACCTTGGACTTCCTACGAGCAGTACTTC.

A single count supports this clonotype. V is TRBV5-6 and J is TRBJ2-2; the D gene is possibly TRBD2 (6 bases). The V and J ends lost 2 bases and 7 bases respectively, with 12 bases between them. Germline V CDR1 and CDR2: SGHDT, YYEEEE. The CDR3 covers 14 residues. The CDR3 nucleotides are TGTGCCAGCAGCTTCGGGGGAAAGGTCGGGGAGCTGTTTTTT. Translation: CASSFGGKVGELFF.

The CDR3 DNA reads TGCGCCAGCAGCTTCGACCCTGCGGCTGGGGCCAACGTCCTGACTTTC. It translates to CASSFDPAAGANVLTF. The rearrangement joins TRBV5-1 to TRBJ2-6; D gene uncertain. Germline assignment: CDR1 SGHRS and CDR2 YFSETQ. V was trimmed by 2 bases and J by 2 bases, leaving 11 bases between them. CDR3 length equals 16 residues.

V is TRBV24-1 and J is TRBJ2-1, with D possibly matching TRBD2 (5 bases). Trimming took 6 bases from V and 7 from J, leaving 12 bases between them. This CDR3 region has 13 residues. Germline CDR1 KGHDR, CDR2 SFDVKD. CDR3 amino acids: CATSLGGLNEQFF. The CDR3 nucleotides read TGTGCCACCAGTCTTGGAGGTCTGAATGAGCAGTTCTTC.

The chain recombines TRBV12-3 or TRBV12-4 with TRBJ2-2; 8 bases map to TRBD1. V lost 5 bases, J lost 4 bases, and 9 bases stayed unmatched. The CDR3 consists of 16 residues. For the CDR3, the DNA is TGTGCCAGCAGTCGTCAAGGACAGGGAGGCACCGGGGAGCTGTTTTTT. Translating gives CASSRQGQGGTGELFF.

This clonotype was recorded once. The chain has TRBV20-1 and TRBJ1-1; 7 bases are a match to TRBD1. Germline CDR1 reads DFQATT; CDR2 reads SNEGSKA (reference sequence). The CDR3 sequence is 13 residues long. V trimming: 5 bases; J trimming: 10 bases; junction bases outside the gene matches: 13. In DNA form, the CDR3 reads TGCAGTGCTTCACAGGGGAGCCAAAGTGGAGCTTTCTTT. Translating it yields CSASQGSQSGAFF.

The count of this clonotype is one. The genes are TRBV18 and TRBJ2-7, with D maybe TRBD1 (6 bases). V was trimmed by 3 bases and J by 6 bases, leaving 18 bases between them. CDR1 and CDR2 (germline): KGHSH, LQKENI. The CDR3 extends over 15 amino acids. The CDR3 protein is CASSPEQGAIGEQYF. As DNA, the CDR3 is TGTGCCAGCTCACCCGAACAGGGAGCGATAGGCGAGCAGTACTTC.

This sequence joins TRBV7-9 and TRBJ2-1, with 8 bases aligning to TRBD2. CDR1 is SEHNR and CDR2 is FQNEAQ in the germline V gene (reference sequence). The CDR3 loop spans 14 amino acids. Unmatched junction bases numbered 5, after V lost 1 base and J lost 9 bases. CDR3 nucleotides: TGTGCCAGCAGCTTAGGAGCGGGGGTCTTTGAGCAGTTCTTC. As protein: CASSLGAGVFEQFF.

The V call is TRBV20-1, the J call TRBJ2-7; D assignment may be TRBD1 or TRBD2 (5 bases each). V was shortened by 6 bases and J by 4 bases, with 13 bases between the two germline ends. CDR1 is DFQATT, CDR2 SNEGSKA, per germline (reference sequence). The CDR3 is 12 amino acids. CDR3 sequence: CSARGYRYEQYF. CDR3 nucleotide sequence: TGCAGTGCCCGGGGCTACCGTTACGAGCAGTACTTC.

The chain uses TRBV30 and TRBJ1-4; D is perhaps TRBD1 (5 bases). The V gene lost 2 bases and the J gene lost 13 bases, with 14 bases spanning the gap. CDR3 length equals 12 residues. Germline CDR1 and CDR2: GTSNPN and SVGIG (reference sequence). The CDR3 here is CAWSHRQYRLFF. DNA of the CDR3: TGTGCCTGGAGTCACCGACAGTATCGACTGTTTTTT. Variable domain in full (rest from reference TRBV30 and TRBJ1-4): SQTIHQWPATLVQPVGSPLSLECTVEGTSNPNLYWYRQAAGRGLQLLFYSVGIGQISSEVPQNLSASRPQDRQFILSSKKLLLSDSGFYLCAWSHRQYRLFFGSGTQLSVL.

The chain links TRBV20-1 to TRBJ1-1; D possibly corresponds to TRBD1 (6 bases). This CDR3 is built from 13 residues. The ends were cut back, 6 bases at V and 1 base at J, with 12 bases in the middle. Germline CDR1 is DFQATT and CDR2 is SNEGSKA (reference sequence). CDR3 amino acids: CSATGTSNTEAFF. CDR3 in DNA: TGCAGTGCAACCGGGACATCGAACACTGAAGCTTTCTTT.

The rearrangement uses TRBV5-1 and TRBJ2-3, with 15 bases lining up with TRBD2. The germline V gene has CDR1 SGHRS and CDR2 YFSETQ. With 2 bases clipped from V and 6 bases from J, the junction kept 7 bases outside the gene matches. The CDR3 covers 17 residues. The CDR3 protein is CASSFRTSGGAGDTQYF. CDR3 DNA sequence: TGCGCCAGCAGCTTCCGGACTAGCGGGGGGGCCGGGGATACGCAGTATTTT. Combining the CDR3 with reference TRBV5-1 and TRBJ2-3 gives the whole variable domain KAGVTQTPRYLIKTRGQQVTLSCSPISGHRSVSWYQQTPGQGLQFLFEYFSETQRNKGNFPGRFSGRQFSNSRSEMNVSTLELGDSALYLCASSFRTSGGAGDTQYFGPGTRLTVL.

The V call is TRBV9, the J call TRBJ2-7, with 7 bases matching TRBD1. The length of the CDR3 is 14 residues. CDR1 and CDR2 from the germline V gene are SGDLS and YYNGEE. V dropped 4 bases and J dropped 5; count of bases not matched to a gene: 9. The CDR3 bases are TGTGCCAGCAGCCCCCGACAGGGTATAGACGAGCAGTACTTC. The encoded protein is CASSPRQGIDEQYF.

This clonotype has a handful of counts. V gene TRBV5-1 combines with J gene TRBJ2-5, with no clear D. V was pared by 0 bases and J by 7 bases, with 10 bases between. Germline values: CDR1 SGHRS, CDR2 YFSETQ. CDR3 length: 13 amino acids. CDR3 residues: CASSLGQVSTQYF. CDR3 in DNA: TGCGCCAGCAGCTTGGGTCAGGTCTCGACCCAGTACTTC.

V gene TRBV20-1 combines with J gene TRBJ2-1; 7 nucleotides line up with TRBD2. After removal of 1 base from V and 5 bases from J, the junction contained 2 bases not matched to a gene. CDR3 length: 13 amino acids. Germline lookup yields CDR1 DFQATT and CDR2 SNEGSKA (reference sequence). CDR3 in amino acids: CSARAGRDNEQFF. The DNA for the CDR3 is TGCAGTGCTAGAGCGGGGAGGGACAATGAGCAGTTCTTC.

The V call is TRBV12-5, the J call TRBJ2-2; TRBD1 might be the D (5 bases). This CDR3 region has 14 residues. The germline V gene encodes CDR1 LGHNT and CDR2 FRNRAP. V gave up 1 base and J gave up 5 bases, with 8 bases separating them. CDR3 sequence reads: CASGLDRSTGELFF. CDR3 sequence (DNA): TGTGCTAGTGGTTTGGACAGGAGTACCGGGGAGCTGTTTTTT.

The V gene is TRBV28, the J gene TRBJ1-2, with 7 bases identical to TRBD1. Germline CDR1 is MDHEN and CDR2 is SYDVKM. Losses at the gene ends were 7 bases for V and 2 bases for J; bases not matched to a gene: 10. This CDR3 spans 15 amino acids. The CDR3 nucleotides read TGTGCCAGCAACAGGGGTGTCGGGGAGAACTATGGCTACACCTTC. Its translation: CASNRGVGENYGYTF.

In this sample, this clonotype turned up once. The chain employs TRBV23-1 and TRBJ1-1, with TRBD1 matching 9 bases. TRBV23-1 is flagged as an ORF with uncertain function. This CDR3 comprises 17 residues. J lost 0 bases, V lost 8 bases, and 13 bases had no gene match. CDR3 region: CASRSRGDRVMNTEAFF. CDR3 nucleotide sequence: TGCGCCAGCCGAAGTCGTGGGGACAGGGTCATGAACACTGAAGCTTTCTTT.